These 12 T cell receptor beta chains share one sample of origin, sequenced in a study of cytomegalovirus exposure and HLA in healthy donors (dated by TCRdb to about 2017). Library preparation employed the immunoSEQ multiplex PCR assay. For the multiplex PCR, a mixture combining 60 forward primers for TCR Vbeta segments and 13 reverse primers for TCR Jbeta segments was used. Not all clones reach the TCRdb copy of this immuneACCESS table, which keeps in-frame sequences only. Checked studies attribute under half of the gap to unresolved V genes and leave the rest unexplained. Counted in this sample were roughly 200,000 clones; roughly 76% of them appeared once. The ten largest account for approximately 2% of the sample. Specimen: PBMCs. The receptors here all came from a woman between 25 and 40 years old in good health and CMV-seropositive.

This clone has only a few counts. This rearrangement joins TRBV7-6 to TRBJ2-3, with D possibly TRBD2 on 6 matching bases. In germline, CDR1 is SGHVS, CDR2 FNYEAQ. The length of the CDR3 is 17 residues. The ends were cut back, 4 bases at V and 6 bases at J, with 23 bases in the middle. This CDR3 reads CASSSVSGSRGVDTQYF. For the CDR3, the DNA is TGTGCCAGCAGCTCCGTTTCCGGGTCTCGCGGGGTGGATACGCAGTATTTT.

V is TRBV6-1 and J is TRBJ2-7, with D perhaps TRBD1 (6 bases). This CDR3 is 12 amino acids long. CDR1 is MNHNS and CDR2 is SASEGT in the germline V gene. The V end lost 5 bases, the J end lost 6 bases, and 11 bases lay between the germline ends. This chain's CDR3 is CASSPLGGEQYF. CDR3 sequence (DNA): TGTGCCAGCAGTCCCTTAGGGGGCGAGCAGTACTTC.

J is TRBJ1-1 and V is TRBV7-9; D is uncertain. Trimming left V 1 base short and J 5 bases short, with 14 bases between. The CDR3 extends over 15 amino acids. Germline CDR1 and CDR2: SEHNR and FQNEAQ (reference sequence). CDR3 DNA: TGTGCCAGCAGCTTAGGGTCCGGGAGCAGGACTGAAGCTTTCTTT. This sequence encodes CASSLGSGSRTEAFF.

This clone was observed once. DNA for the CDR3: TGTGCCAGCAGGGACACAGGGGGTGGCACTGAAGCTTTCTTT. Its translation is CASRDTGGGTEAFF. The chain uses TRBV6-5 and TRBJ1-1; 8 bases line up with TRBD1. V trimming: 6 bases; J trimming: 4 bases; junction bases outside the gene matches: 7. The CDR3 runs 14 residues. The germline CDR1 and CDR2 sequences are MNHEY and SVGAGI.

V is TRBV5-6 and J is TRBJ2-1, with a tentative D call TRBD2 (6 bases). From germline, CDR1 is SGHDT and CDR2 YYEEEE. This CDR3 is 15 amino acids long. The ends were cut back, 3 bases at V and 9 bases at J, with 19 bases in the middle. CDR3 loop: CASSSWGTGSFEQFF. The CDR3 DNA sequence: TGTGCCAGCAGCTCGTGGGGGACTGGTTCTTTTGAGCAGTTCTTC. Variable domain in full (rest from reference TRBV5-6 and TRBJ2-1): DAGVTQSPTHLIKTRGQQVTLRCSPKSGHDTVSWYQQALGQGPQFIFQYYEEEERQRGNFPDRFSGHQFPNYSSELNVNALLLGDSALYLCASSSWGTGSFEQFFGPGTRLTVL.

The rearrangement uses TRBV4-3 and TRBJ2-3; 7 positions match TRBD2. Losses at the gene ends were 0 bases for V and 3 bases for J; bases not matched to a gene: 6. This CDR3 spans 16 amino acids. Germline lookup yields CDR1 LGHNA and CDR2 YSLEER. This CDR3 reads CASSQDGRAGTDTQYF. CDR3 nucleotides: TGCGCCAGCAGCCAAGATGGGAGGGCCGGGACAGATACGCAGTATTTT.

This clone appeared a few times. CDR3 sequence: CASSSGLLGNEKLFF. CDR3 nucleotides: TGTGCCAGCAGCTCTGGACTATTAGGGAATGAAAAACTGTTTTTT. The genes are TRBV7-9 and TRBJ1-4, with D hard to call. This CDR3 is built from 15 residues. Per germline, CDR1 SEHNR and CDR2 FQNEAQ (reference sequence). Trimming cost V 4 bases and J 5 bases, with 14 bases left between them.

The chain's CDR3 is CASSPADTNTGELFF. CDR3 in DNA: TGTGCCAGCAGCCCCGCGGACACTAACACCGGGGAGCTGTTTTTT. This chain uses TRBV5-5 with TRBJ2-2; tentatively, D is TRBD1 (5 bases). The V and J ends lost 4 bases and 2 bases respectively, with 12 bases between them. This CDR3 region has 15 residues. CDR1 is SGHKS, CDR2 YYEKEE, per germline (reference sequence).

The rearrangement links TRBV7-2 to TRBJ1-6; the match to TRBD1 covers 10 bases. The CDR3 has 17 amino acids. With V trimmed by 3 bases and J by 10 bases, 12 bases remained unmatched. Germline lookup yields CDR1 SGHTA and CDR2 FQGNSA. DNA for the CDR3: TGTGCCAGCAGCTTGCTTACGGGACAGGGGATAGGATCACCCCTCCACTTT. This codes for CASSLLTGQGIGSPLHF.

The CDR3 spells CASSYTSGTLTGELFF. CDR3 in DNA: TGTGCCAGCAGCTATACCTCCGGGACACTAACGGGGGAGCTGTTTTTT. V is TRBV9 and J is TRBJ2-2; TRBD1 might be the D (6 bases). The CDR3 consists of 16 residues. Germline CDR1 is SGDLS and CDR2 is YYNGEE. Trimming shortened V by 4 bases and J by 8 bases, and 21 bases separated the two germline ends. The full variable domain, completed using reference TRBV9 and TRBJ2-2, is DSGVTQTPKHLITATGQRVTLRCSPRSGDLSVYWYQQSLDQGLQFLIQYYNGEERAKGNILERFSAQQFPDLHSELNLSSLELGDSALYFCASSYTSGTLTGELFFGEGSRLTVL.

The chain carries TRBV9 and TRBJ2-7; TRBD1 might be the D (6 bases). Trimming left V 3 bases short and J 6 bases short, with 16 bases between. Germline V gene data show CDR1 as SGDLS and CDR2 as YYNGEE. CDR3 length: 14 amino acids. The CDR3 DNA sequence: TGTGCCAGCAGCGCAGACCAACACAGGGTCGAGCAGTACTTC. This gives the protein CASSADQHRVEQYF. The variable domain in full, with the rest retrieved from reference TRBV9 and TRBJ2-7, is DSGVTQTPKHLITATGQRVTLRCSPRSGDLSVYWYQQSLDQGLQFLIQYYNGEERAKGNILERFSAQQFPDLHSELNLSSLELGDSALYFCASSADQHRVEQYFGPGTRLTVT.

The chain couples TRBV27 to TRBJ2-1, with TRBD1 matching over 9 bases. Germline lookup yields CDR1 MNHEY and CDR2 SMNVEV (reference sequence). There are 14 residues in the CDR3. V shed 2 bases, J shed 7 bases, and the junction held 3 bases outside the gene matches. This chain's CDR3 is CASSLGGQGNEQFF. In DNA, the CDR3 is TGTGCCAGCAGTTTAGGGGGACAGGGAAATGAGCAGTTCTTC.